This record concerns one TCR beta chain sequence. The entry originates in a study of T cell changes during pregnancy in multiple sclerosis. This table comes from immunoSEQ multiplex PCR, and its TCRdb copy is limited to in-frame clones, with some not included. The data show tens of thousands of clones, approximately 88% seen once. The CDR3 covers 16 residues. V lost 5 bases to trimming and J lost 2 bases; unmatched junction nucleotides: 8. Per the germline V gene, CDR1 is SGHTA and CDR2 is FQGNSA. The V gene is TRBV7-2, the J gene TRBJ2-1, with 8 nucleotides matching TRBD2. The source material was CD4+ T cells from peripheral blood mononuclear cells, sampled before pregnancy. The receptor's source is a female donor with multiple sclerosis, enrolled in a pregnancy study. Written as DNA, the CDR3 is TGTGCCAGCAGCCAATCGGGACTAGAGACCTACAATGAGCAGTTCTTC. Residues: CASSQSGLETYNEQFF.